This TCR beta chain stems from a study of blood T cell repertoires in COVID-19. Profiling relied on immunoSEQ multiplex PCR, and the TCRdb table lists in-frame clones only, not all of them. The sample comprises over 40,000 clones, 80% to 90% of which are singletons, and approximately 7.6% rests with the top ten. The germline V and J ends were trimmed by 6 bases and 2 bases, with 8 bases remaining between them. Germline values: CDR1 MNHEY, CDR2 SVGAGI. This CDR3 spans 12 amino acids. The specimen sequenced was peripheral blood. The sequence came from a human donor in a cohort sampled during active COVID-19. J is TRBJ2-7 and V is TRBV6-5; unclear D gene. The DNA of the CDR3 is TGTGCCAGCAGGTCTAGAGCCTACGAGCAGTACTTC. Protein sequence: CASRSRAYEQYF.